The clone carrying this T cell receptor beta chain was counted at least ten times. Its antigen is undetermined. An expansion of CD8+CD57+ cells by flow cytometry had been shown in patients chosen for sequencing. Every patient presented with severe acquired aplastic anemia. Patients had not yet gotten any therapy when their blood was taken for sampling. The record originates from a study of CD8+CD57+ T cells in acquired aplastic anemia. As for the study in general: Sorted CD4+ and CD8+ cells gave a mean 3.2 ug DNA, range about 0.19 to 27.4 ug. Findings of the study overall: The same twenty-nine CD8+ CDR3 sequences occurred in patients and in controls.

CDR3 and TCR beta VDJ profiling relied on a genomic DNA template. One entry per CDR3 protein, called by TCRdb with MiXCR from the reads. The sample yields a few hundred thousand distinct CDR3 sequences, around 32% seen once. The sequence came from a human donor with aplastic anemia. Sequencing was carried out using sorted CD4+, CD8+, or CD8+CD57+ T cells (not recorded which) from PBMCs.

The CDR3 DNA reads TGTGCCAGCAGGGAACCGAGGGATAATCACTATGGCTACACCTTC. As protein: CASREPRDNHYGYTF. The chain joins TRBV6-1 to TRBJ1-2; D ambiguous. The germline gives CDR1 MNHNS, CDR2 SASEGT. Trimming cost V 6 bases and J 3 bases, with 17 bases left between them. The CDR3 loop spans 15 amino acids.